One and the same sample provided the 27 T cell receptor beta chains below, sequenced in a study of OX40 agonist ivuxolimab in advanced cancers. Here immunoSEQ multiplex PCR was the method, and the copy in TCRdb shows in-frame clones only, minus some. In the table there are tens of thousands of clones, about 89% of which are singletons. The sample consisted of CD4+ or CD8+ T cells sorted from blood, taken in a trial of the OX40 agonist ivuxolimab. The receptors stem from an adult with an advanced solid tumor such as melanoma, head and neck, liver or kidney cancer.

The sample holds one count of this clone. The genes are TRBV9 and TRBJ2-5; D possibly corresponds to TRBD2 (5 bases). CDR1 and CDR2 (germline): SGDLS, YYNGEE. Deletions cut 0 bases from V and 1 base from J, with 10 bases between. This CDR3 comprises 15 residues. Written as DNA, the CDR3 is TGTGCCAGCAGCGTAGGGGATCGGGGCCAAGAGACCCAGTACTTC. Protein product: CASSVGDRGQETQYF. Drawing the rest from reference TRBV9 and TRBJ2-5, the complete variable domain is DSGVTQTPKHLITATGQRVTLRCSPRSGDLSVYWYQQSLDQGLQFLIQYYNGEERAKGNILERFSAQQFPDLHSELNLSSLELGDSALYFCASSVGDRGQETQYFGPGTRLLVL.

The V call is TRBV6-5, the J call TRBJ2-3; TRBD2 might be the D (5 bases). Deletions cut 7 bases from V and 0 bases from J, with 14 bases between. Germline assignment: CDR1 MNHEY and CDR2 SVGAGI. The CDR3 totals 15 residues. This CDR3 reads CASTTLRGSTDTQYF. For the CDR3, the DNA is TGTGCCAGCACCACCCTAAGAGGGAGCACAGATACGCAGTATTTT.

The DNA of the CDR3 is TGTGCCAGCAGCTTAGTCGGCGGCAGCAATCAGCCCCAGCATTTT. The encoded protein is CASSLVGGSNQPQHF. The chain carries TRBV7-2 and TRBJ1-5; D uncertain. CDR3 length: 15 residues. With 1 base removed from V and 1 base from J, the gap between germline ends came to 8 bases. From germline, CDR1 is SGHTA and CDR2 FQGNSA. The full variable domain, rest sourced from reference TRBV7-2 and TRBJ1-5, is GAGVSQSPSNKVTEKGKDVELRCDPISGHTALYWYRQSLGQGLEFLIYFQGNSAPDKSGLPSDRFSAERTGGSVSTLTIQRTQQEDSAVYLCASSLVGGSNQPQHFGDGTRLSIL.

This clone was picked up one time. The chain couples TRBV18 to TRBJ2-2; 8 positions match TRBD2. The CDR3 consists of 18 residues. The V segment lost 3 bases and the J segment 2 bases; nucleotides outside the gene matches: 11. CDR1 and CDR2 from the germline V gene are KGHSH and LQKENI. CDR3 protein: CASSPSRAGAFNTGELFF. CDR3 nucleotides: TGTGCCAGCTCACCGTCTCGAGCGGGAGCCTTCAACACCGGGGAGCTGTTTTTT.

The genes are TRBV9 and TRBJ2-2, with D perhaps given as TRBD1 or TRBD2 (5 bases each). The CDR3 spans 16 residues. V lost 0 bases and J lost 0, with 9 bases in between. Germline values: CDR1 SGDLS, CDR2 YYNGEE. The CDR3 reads CASSVAGTANTGELFF. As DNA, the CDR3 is TGTGCCAGCAGCGTAGCCGGGACCGCGAACACCGGGGAGCTGTTTTTT. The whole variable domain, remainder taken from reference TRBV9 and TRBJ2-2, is DSGVTQTPKHLITATGQRVTLRCSPRSGDLSVYWYQQSLDQGLQFLIQYYNGEERAKGNILERFSAQQFPDLHSELNLSSLELGDSALYFCASSVAGTANTGELFFGEGSRLTVL.

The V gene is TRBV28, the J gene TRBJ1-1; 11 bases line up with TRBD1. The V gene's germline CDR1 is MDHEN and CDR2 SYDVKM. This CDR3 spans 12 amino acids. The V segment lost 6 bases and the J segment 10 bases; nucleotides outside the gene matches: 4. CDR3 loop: CASSPGTGGAFF. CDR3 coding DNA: TGTGCCAGCAGCCCAGGGACAGGGGGAGCTTTCTTT.

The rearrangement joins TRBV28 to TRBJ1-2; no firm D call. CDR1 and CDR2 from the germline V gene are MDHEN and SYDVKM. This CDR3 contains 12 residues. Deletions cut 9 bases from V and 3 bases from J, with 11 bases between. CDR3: CASLQRYYGYTF. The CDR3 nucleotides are TGTGCCAGTCTACAGCGCTACTATGGCTACACCTTC.

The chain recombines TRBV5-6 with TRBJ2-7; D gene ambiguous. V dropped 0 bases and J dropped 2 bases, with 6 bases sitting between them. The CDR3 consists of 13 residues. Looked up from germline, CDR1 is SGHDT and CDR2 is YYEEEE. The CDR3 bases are TGTGCCAGCAGCTTGGACAGTCCCTACGAGCAGTACTTC. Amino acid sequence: CASSLDSPYEQYF.

Written as DNA, the CDR3 is TGTGCCAGCAGCCCGCGAGGGCGGGAGGTCACAGATACGCAGTATTTT. Protein product: CASSPRGREVTDTQYF. The rearrangement uses TRBV5-4 and TRBJ2-3, with 8 bases aligning to TRBD2. In germline, CDR1 is SGHNT, CDR2 YYREEE (reference sequence). V trimming: 4 bases; J trimming: 2 bases; junction bases outside the gene matches: 9. The CDR3 is 16 amino acids.

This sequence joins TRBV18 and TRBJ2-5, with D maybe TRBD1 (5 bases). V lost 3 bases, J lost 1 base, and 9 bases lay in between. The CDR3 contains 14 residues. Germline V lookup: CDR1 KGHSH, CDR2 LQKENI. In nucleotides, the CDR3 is TGTGCCAGCTCACCCCGGACACTCCAAGAGACCCAGTACTTC. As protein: CASSPRTLQETQYF.

The CDR3 protein is CAIATSVWEQYF. CDR3 coding DNA: TGTGCCATCGCGACTAGCGTATGGGAGCAGTACTTC. This chain joins TRBV10-3 and TRBJ2-7; 8 positions agree with TRBD2. The CDR3 has 12 residues. The ends lost 8 bases at V and 7 bases at J; junction bases unmatched: 7. The germline CDR1 and CDR2 sequences are ENHRY and SYGVKD.

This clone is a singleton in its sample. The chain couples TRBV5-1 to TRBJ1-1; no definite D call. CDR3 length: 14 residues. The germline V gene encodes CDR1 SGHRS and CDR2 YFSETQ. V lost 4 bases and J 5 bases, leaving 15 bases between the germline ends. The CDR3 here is CASSAAGPETEAFF. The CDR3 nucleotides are TGCGCCAGCAGCGCAGCAGGACCGGAGACTGAAGCTTTCTTT.

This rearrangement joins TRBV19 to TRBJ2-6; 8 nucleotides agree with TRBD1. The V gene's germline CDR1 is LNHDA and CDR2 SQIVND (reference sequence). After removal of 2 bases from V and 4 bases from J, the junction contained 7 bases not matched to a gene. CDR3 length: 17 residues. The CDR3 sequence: CASSISGGGFGANVLTF. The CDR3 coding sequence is TGTGCCAGTAGTATATCAGGGGGCGGCTTCGGGGCCAACGTCCTGACTTTC.

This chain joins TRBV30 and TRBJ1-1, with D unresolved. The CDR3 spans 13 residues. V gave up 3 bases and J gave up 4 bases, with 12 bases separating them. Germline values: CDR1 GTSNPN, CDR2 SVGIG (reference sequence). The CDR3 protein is CAWSRGAGTEAFF. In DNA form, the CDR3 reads TGTGCCTGGAGCCGCGGAGCGGGCACTGAAGCTTTCTTT.

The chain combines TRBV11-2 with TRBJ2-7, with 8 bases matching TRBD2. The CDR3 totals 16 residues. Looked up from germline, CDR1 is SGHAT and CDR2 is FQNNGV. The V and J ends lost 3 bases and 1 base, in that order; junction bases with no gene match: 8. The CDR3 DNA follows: TGTGCCAGCAGCTTCCAGGTCGGCGGGGGGTCCTACGAGCAGTACTTC. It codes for CASSFQVGGGSYEQYF.

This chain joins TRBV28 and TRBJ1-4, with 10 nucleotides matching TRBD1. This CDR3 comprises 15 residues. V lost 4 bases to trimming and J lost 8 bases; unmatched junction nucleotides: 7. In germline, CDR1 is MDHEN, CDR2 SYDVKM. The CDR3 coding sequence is TGTGCCAGCAGTTCCCCCGGGACAGGGGAAGAAAAACTGTTTTTT. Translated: CASSSPGTGEEKLFF. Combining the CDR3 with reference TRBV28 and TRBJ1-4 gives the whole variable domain DVKVTQSSRYLVKRTGEKVFLECVQDMDHENMFWYRQDPGLGLRLIYFSYDVKMKEKGDIPEGYSVSREKKERFSLILESASTNQTSMYLCASSSPGTGEEKLFFGSGTQLSVL.

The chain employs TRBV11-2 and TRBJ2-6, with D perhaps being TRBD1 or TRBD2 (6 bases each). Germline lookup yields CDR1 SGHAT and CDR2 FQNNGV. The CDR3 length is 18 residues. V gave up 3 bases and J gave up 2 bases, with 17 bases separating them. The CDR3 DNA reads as TGTGCCAGCAGCTTTAGGGGGGACCCTTTTGCTGGGGCCAACGTCCTGACTTTC. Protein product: CASSFRGDPFAGANVLTF.

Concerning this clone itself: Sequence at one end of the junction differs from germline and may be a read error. CDR3: CASSLGQTNTGELFF. The DNA of the CDR3 is TGTGCCAGCAGCCTAGGACAGACGAACACCGGGGAGCTGTTTTTT. The chain is built from TRBV13 and TRBJ2-2, with D maybe TRBD1 (6 bases). There are 15 residues in the CDR3. Germline V gene sequence: CDR1 PRHDT, CDR2 FYEKMQ (reference sequence).

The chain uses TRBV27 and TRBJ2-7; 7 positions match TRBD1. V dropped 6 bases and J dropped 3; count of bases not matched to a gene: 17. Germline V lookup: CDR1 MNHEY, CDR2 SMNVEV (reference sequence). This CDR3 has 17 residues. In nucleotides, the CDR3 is TGTGCCAGCAGCCATAGGGACAGCCACCTTAACGTCTACGAGCAGTACTTC. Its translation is CASSHRDSHLNVYEQYF.

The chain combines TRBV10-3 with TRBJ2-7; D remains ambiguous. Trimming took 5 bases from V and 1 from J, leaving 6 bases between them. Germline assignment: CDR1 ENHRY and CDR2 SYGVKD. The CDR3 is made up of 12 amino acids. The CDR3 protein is CAISPQSYEQYF. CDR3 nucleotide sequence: TGTGCCATCAGTCCTCAGTCCTACGAGCAGTACTTC.

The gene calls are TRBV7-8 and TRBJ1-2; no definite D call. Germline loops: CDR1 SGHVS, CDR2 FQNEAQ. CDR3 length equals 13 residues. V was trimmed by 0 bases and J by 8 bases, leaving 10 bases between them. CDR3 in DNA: TGTGCCAGCAGCTTAGCGGGTTCCGGCGGCTACACCTTC. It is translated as CASSLAGSGGYTF.

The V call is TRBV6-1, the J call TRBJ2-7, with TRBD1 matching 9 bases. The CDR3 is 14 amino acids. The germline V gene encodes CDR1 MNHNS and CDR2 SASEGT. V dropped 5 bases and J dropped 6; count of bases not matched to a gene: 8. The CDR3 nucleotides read TGTGCCAGCAGTCACCGGGACAGGGCTAGCGAGCAGTACTTC. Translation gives CASSHRDRASEQYF.

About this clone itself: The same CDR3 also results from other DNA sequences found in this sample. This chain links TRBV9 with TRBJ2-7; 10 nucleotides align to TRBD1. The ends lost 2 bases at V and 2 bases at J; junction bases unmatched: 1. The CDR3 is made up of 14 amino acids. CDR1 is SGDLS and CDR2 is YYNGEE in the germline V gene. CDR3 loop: CASSVGTGAYEQYF. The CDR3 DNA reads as TGTGCCAGCAGCGTTGGGACAGGGGCCTACGAGCAGTACTTC.

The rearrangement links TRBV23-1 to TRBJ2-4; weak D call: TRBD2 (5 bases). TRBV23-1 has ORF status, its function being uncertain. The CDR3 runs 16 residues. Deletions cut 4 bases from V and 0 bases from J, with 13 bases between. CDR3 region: CASSPFPGVAKNIQYF. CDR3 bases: TGCGCCAGCAGTCCGTTTCCCGGGGTAGCCAAAAACATTCAGTACTTC.

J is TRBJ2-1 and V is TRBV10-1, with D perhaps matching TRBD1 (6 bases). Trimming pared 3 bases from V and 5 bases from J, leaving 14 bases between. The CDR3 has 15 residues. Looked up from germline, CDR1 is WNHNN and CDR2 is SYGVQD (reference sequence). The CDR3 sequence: CASSEGQGIHNEQFF. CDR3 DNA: TGCGCCAGCAGTGAAGGGCAGGGGATACACAATGAGCAGTTCTTC.

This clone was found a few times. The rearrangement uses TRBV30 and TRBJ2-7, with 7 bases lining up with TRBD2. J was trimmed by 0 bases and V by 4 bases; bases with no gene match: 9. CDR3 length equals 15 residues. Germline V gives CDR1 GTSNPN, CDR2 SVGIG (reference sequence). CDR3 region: CAWKPWGGSSYEQYF. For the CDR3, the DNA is TGTGCCTGGAAGCCCTGGGGGGGGAGCTCCTACGAGCAGTACTTC.

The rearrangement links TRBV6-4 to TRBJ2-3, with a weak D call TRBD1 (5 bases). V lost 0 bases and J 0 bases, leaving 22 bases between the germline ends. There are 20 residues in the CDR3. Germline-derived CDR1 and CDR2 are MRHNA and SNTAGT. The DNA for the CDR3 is TGTGCCAGCAGTGACTCGGTAAGGACACGGAACAAAACTAGCACAGATACGCAGTATTTT. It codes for CASSDSVRTRNKTSTDTQYF.